A selection of T cell receptor beta chains follows, all from one sample in a study of pediatric ulcerative colitis. Libraries were prepared by immunoSEQ multiplex PCR; TCRdb keeps only in-frame clonotypes and omits some of them. The sample has over 20,000 clones, 71% seen once. Sequenced input: gut tissue. The source is a boy aged 10-17 years with severe ulcerative colitis. CDR3s include the opening cysteine and the closing phenylalanine or tryptophan. A D gene is named only where the DNA matches it firmly. A row's size may be missing; if present it is once, few, many or a size class.

>-|TRBD2|TRBJ2-1|TRBV5-1
TGCGCCAGCAGCTTGGTAGCGGGCGTGGTCGATGAGCAGTTCTTC
CASSLVAGVVDEQFF
>-|-|TRBJ1-2|TRBV6-5
TGTGCCAGCAGTCCTAAGGTGAACGGCTACACCTTC
CASSPKVNGYTF
>-|TRBD1|TRBJ2-7|TRBV10-3
TGTGCCATCAGTGAAAGGATTGACTATGGGACAGGGGTAAGTTACGAGCAGTACTTC
CAISERIDYGTGVSYEQYF
>-|-|TRBJ1-3|TRBV9
TGTGCCAGCAGTCTCGGGGGCTCTGGAAACACCATATATTTT
CASSLGGSGNTIYF
>-|-|TRBJ1-4|TRBV7-2
TGTGCCAGCAGCTTAGTAGCGGGGAGGACTAATGAAAAACTGTTTTTT
CASSLVAGRTNEKLFF
>-|TRBD1|TRBJ1-5|TRBV7-2
TGTGCCAGCAGCCCCCGGACAGGGGGGTTAGAGAATCAGCCCCAGCATTTT
CASSPRTGGLENQPQHF
>-|TRBD2|TRBJ2-1|TRBV2
TGTGCCAGCAGTGCTAGCGGGGCACAAATGAGGCAGTTCTTC
CASSASGAQMRQFF
>-|-|TRBJ2-1|TRBV6-6
TGTGCCAGCAGTTTTAGGCTAGCCCACAATGAGCAGTTCTTC
CASSFRLAHNEQFF
>-|-|TRBJ2-2|TRBV5-4
TGTGCCAGCAGCCTATCACTGGGAAAGCCAACCGGGGAGCTGTTTTTT
CASSLSLGKPTGELFF
>-|TRBD2|TRBJ2-2|TRBV6-1
TGTGCCAGCAGTGGAGACTCCGGACTAGAGGCCGGGGAGCTGTTTTTT
CASSGDSGLEAGELFF
>-|TRBD2|TRBJ2-1|TRBV20-1
TGCAGTGCTAGGGATAGCGGGGGGCAGTTCTTC
CSARDSGGQFF
>-|-|TRBJ2-2|TRBV30
TGTGCCTGGAGTCGGACAGCGAACACCGGGGAGCTGTTTTTT
CAWSRTANTGELFF
>-|TRBD1|TRBJ2-7|TRBV18
TGTGCCAGCTCACCGCGGACAGGGAGCATTAACGAGCAGTACTTC
CASSPRTGSINEQYF
>medium-sized|TRBD2|TRBJ2-7|TRBV6-6
TGTGCCAGCTCAACTAGCGGGGGTTGGGAGCAGTACTTC
CASSTSGGWEQYF
>-|-|TRBJ1-1|TRBV7-8
TGTGCCAGCAGCTCCCCTGGGGGCGGGGAGGAGGCTGAAGCTTTCTTT
CASSSPGGGEEAEAFF
>-|-|TRBJ1-2|TRBV7-2
TGTGCCGGTGGGAAAGGCTACACCTTC
CAGGKGYTF
>-|TRBD1|TRBJ2-7|TRBV6-1
TGTGCCAGCACTAAAATTGGGGACAGGCCGTACGAGCAGTACTTC
CASTKIGDRPYEQYF
>-|TRBD1|TRBJ1-2|TRBV4-1
TGCGCCAGCAGCTTCCGGGGACAGGGGCTCTATGGCTACACCTTC
CASSFRGQGLYGYTF
>few|-|TRBJ2-2|TRBV29-1
TGCAGCGTTCAGGACACCGGGGAGCTGTTTTTT
CSVQDTGELFF
>-|-|TRBJ1-1|TRBV29-1
TGCAGCGTTGAAGGACTTATGAACACTGAAGCTTTCTTT
CSVEGLMNTEAFF
>-|-|TRBJ2-1|TRBV4-1
TGCGCCAGCAGCCAAGCTCAAAGGGGCGATGAGCAGTTCTTC
CASSQAQRGDEQFF
>-|-|TRBJ1-1|TRBV19
TGTGCCAGTACCTTCCTGGGGAACACTGAAGCTTTCTTT
CASTFLGNTEAFF
>few|-|TRBJ1-1|TRBV5-8
TGTGCCAGCAGCAGACGAGTCACTGAAGCTTTCTTT
CASSRRVTEAFF
>-|-|TRBJ2-7|TRBV7-9
TGTGCCAGCAGCTTTAGTCTGGGGGACGAGCAGTACTTC
CASSFSLGDEQYF
>-|-|TRBJ1-2|TRBV30
TGTGCCTGGCTCCGGGACCCGAACTACACCTTC
CAWLRDPNYTF
>-|-|TRBJ1-6|TRBV2
TGTGCCTCCCAACCGGGGGGGGCTAGGTCACCCCTCCACTTT
CASQPGGARSPLHF
>few|-|TRBJ1-1|TRBV12-5
TGTGCTAGTGGCTCAAACCCGGACAGCAAAGCTTTCTTT
CASGSNPDSKAFF
>-|-|TRBJ1-1|TRBV18
TGTGCCAGCTCACCAGGCAGGCTGAACACTGAAGCTTTCTTT
CASSPGRLNTEAFF
>-|-|TRBJ2-5|TRBV5-1
TGCGCCAGCAGCTTCCAAGCGGAAAAAGAGACCCAGTACTTC
CASSFQAEKETQYF
>-|TRBD1|TRBJ1-2|TRBV5-6
TGTGCCAGCAGCTTGGCGGGGAGGGGGCGTAAGTATGGCTACACCTTC
CASSLAGRGRKYGYTF
>few|-|TRBJ2-3|TRBV18
TGTGCCAGCTTAAGCATGCCTGAGACAGATACGCAGTATTTT
CASLSMPETDTQYF
>once|-|TRBJ1-1|TRBV10-1
TGCGCCAGCAGCCAAGGCGGAGGGGCTCCGGGACTTGCTTTCTTT
CASSQGGGAPGLAFF
>-|-|TRBJ1-4|TRBV5-6
TGTGCCAGCACACTGGCGGGTATAGGGTCTAATGAAAAACTGTTTTTT
CASTLAGIGSNEKLFF
>-|-|TRBJ1-5|TRBV5-5
TGTGCCAGCAGCCGAAATGGACGGAACAATCAGCCCCAGCATTTT
CASSRNGRNNQPQHF
>few|-|TRBJ2-3|TRBV4-3
TGCGCCAGCAGCCCCCGGTGGGAGTTTTTGACAGATACGCAGTATTTT
CASSPRWEFLTDTQYF
>-|-|TRBJ1-6|TRBV30
TGTGCCTGGAGGGTGGAAGGGTCCGGTAATTCACCCCTCCACTTT
CAWRVEGSGNSPLHF
>few|-|TRBJ1-4|TRBV4-1
TGCGCCAGCAGCCAAGAGAGGGCAATTGAAAAACTGTTTTTT
CASSQERAIEKLFF
>-|TRBD2|TRBJ2-3|TRBV6-1
TGTGCCAGCATCCACGAGCGGGACACAGATACGCAGTATTTT
CASIHERDTDTQYF
>few|TRBD2|TRBJ2-7|TRBV28
TGTGCCAGCAGTGCCCGGGGGGGCGAGCAGTACTTC
CASSARGGEQYF
>-|-|TRBJ2-7|TRBV19
TGTGCCAGTAGTTCCTCGACAGGCTACTACGAGCAGTACTTC
CASSSSTGYYEQYF
>-|-|TRBJ2-2|TRBV11-1
TGTGCCAGCAGCGCCGCGGGGTCGACCGGGGAGCTGTTTTTT
CASSAAGSTGELFF
>few|TRBD2|TRBJ2-1|TRBV5-6
TGTGCCAGCAGCTTCGGACTAGCGGGGTACAATGAGCAGTTCTTC
CASSFGLAGYNEQFF
>-|-|TRBJ2-5|TRBV10-1
TGCGCCAGCAGTGCTCCCGGGGAGACCCAGTACTTC
CASSAPGETQYF
>-|-|TRBJ2-4|TRBV5-5
TGTGCCAGCACCTTGCTCGTACGGGCCAAAAACATTCAGTACTTC
CASTLLVRAKNIQYF
>once|TRBD2|TRBJ2-3|TRBV5-5
TGTGCCAGCAGCTGGGGGAGGGCTAGCACAGATACGCAGTATTTT
CASSWGRASTDTQYF
>once|-|TRBJ2-2|TRBV29-1
TGCAGCGTTGGGGCCACGGTGGCCGGGGAGCTGTTTTTT
CSVGATVAGELFF
>-|-|TRBJ1-4|TRBV5-1
TGCGCCAGCAGCTTGGCCGAGGGGTTCGGAAAACTGTTTTTT
CASSLAEGFGKLFF
>-|-|TRBJ1-2|TRBV6-1
TGTGCCAGTTCCTTAGACAGAAGAGCTAACTATGGCTACACCTTC
CASSLDRRANYGYTF
>-|TRBD2|TRBJ2-1|TRBV2
TGTGCCAGCAAAGAAACGGGGGGGGCCTACAATGAGCAGTTCTTC
CASKETGGAYNEQFF
>-|-|TRBJ2-5|TRBV5-3
TGTGCCAGAAGCGGTCGGGACCCACGGCGGAGGACCCAGTACTTC
CARSGRDPRRRTQYF
>-|-|TRBJ2-7|TRBV30
TGTGCCTGGAGTCCTTCTTCCCCCGACGAGCAGTACTTC
CAWSPSSPDEQYF
>-|-|TRBJ1-5|TRBV10-1
TGCGCCAGCAGTGAGCCGGAGGCGGGGAGCAATCAGCCCCAGCATTTT
CASSEPEAGSNQPQHF
>-|-|TRBJ1-6|TRBV7-9
TGTGCCAGCAGCTTCGAAGGGGAGTATAATTCACCCCTCCACTTT
CASSFEGEYNSPLHF